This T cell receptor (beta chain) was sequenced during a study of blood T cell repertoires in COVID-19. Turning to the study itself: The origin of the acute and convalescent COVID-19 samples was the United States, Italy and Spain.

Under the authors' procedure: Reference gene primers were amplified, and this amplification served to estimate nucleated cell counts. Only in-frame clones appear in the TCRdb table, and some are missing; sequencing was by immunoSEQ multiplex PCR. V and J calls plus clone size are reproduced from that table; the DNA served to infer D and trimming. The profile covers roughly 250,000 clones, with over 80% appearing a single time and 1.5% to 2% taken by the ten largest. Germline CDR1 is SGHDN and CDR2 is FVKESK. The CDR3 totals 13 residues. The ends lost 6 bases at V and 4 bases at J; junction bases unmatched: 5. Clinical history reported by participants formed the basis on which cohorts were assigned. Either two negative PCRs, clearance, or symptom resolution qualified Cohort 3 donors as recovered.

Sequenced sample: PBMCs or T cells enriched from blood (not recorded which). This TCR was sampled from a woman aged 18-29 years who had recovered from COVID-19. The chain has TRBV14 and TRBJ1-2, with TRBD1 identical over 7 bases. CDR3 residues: CASRRGQAYGYTF. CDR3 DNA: TGTGCCAGCAGACGAGGACAGGCCTATGGCTACACCTTC.